This T cell receptor beta chain was recovered during a study of blood T cell repertoires in COVID-19. Study processing details: Using reference gene primer amplification, nucleated cell counts were estimated. TCRdb keeps only in-frame clones here, not all; method: immunoSEQ multiplex PCR. Clone size and V and J calls were adopted from that table, with D and trimming inferred from the DNA. Counted here are some 210,000 clones, approximately 85% occurring once; the ten biggest clones make up roughly 5%. Trimming at V came to 3 bases and at J to 5 bases, leaving 8 bases not matched to a gene. Looked up from germline, CDR1 is SQVTM and CDR2 is ANQGSEA. This CDR3 spans 15 amino acids. This clone turned up a few times.

The chain employs TRBV29-1 and TRBJ2-5, with 11 bases lining up with TRBD1. The sequence derives from a woman in her seventies with active or convalescent COVID-19. Source material: peripheral blood. CDR3 coding DNA: TGCAGCGTTGAGAGGACAGGGGGCGCCAGGGAGACCCAGTACTTC. It is translated as CSVERTGGARETQYF. Supplemented by reference TRBV29-1 and TRBJ2-5, the full variable domain reads SAVISQKPSRDICQRGTSLTIQCQVDSQVTMMFWYRQQPGQSLTLIATANQGSEATYESGFVIDKFPISRPNLTFSTLTVSNMSPEDSSIYLCSVERTGGARETQYFGPGTRLLVL.